Below are 13 T cell receptor beta chains sequenced from a single sample in a study of control samples from healthy donors and cancer patients. Sequencing used immunoSEQ multiplex PCR; TCRdb keeps in-frame clones, though not all of them. This table has 9,500 to 15,000 clones, roughly 90% appearing once. Sequenced material: formalin-fixed, paraffin-embedded tissue. These receptors were obtained from a male donor with melanoma.

The chain uses TRBV5-1 and TRBJ1-2; 8 positions match TRBD1. With V trimmed by 5 bases and J by 8 bases, 11 bases remained unmatched. Germline V gene lookup returns CDR1 SGHRS and CDR2 YFSETQ. This CDR3 is 14 amino acids long. The CDR3 here is CASRSGTGPTGYTF. The CDR3 coding sequence is TGCGCCAGCAGGTCCGGGACAGGACCTACGGGCTACACCTTC.

The V gene is TRBV3-1 (or the pseudogene TRBV3-2), the J gene TRBJ2-7, with D possibly TRBD1 on 6 matching bases. The CDR3 has 12 amino acids. Per germline, CDR1 LGHDT and CDR2 YNNKEL (reference sequence). With 0 bases removed from V and 10 bases from J, the gap between germline ends came to 10 bases. DNA of the CDR3: TGTGCCAGCAGCCAAGATCGGACAGCCCAGTACGTC. It encodes CASSQDRTAQYV.

V and J are TRBV28 and TRBJ2-3; D perhaps matches TRBD1 (5 bases). CDR3 length: 11 residues. CDR1 is MDHEN and CDR2 is SYDVKM in the germline V gene. V lost 8 bases to trimming and J lost 15 bases, with 18 bases between them. CDR3 protein: CASGFITGDYF. CDR3 in DNA: TGTGCCAGCGGGTTTATCACAGGCGATTATTTT.

The chain has TRBV7-9 and TRBJ2-7; 12 positions agree with TRBD2. Trimming removed 3 bases from V and 3 bases from J; junction bases left unmatched: 9. Germline-derived CDR1 and CDR2 are SEHNR and FQNEAQ (reference sequence). The CDR3 spans 17 residues. CDR3 nucleotides: TGTGCCAGCAGCTTCTTTCGGACTAGCGGGAACTTCTACGAGCAGTACTTC. Protein product: CASSFFRTSGNFYEQYF.

The chain uses TRBV6-5 and TRBJ2-1; TRBD2 might be the D (6 bases). Germline lookup yields CDR1 MNHEY and CDR2 SVGAGI. The CDR3 sequence is 14 residues long. Deletions cut 6 bases from V and 6 bases from J, with 15 bases between. The CDR3 DNA follows: TGTGCCAGCAGAGAGGGCGGGGTGGGCAATGAGCAGTTCTTC. Its protein product is CASREGGVGNEQFF.

This chain connects TRBV30 to TRBJ1-6; unclear D gene. V dropped 5 bases and J dropped 0 bases, with 5 bases sitting between them. Germline V gene data show CDR1 as GTSNPN and CDR2 as SVGIG (reference sequence). CDR3 size: 13 residues. The CDR3 DNA reads TGTGCCTGGGGAAGCTCCTATAATTCACCCCTCCACTTT. This encodes CAWGSSYNSPLHF.

The chain is built from TRBV7-2 and TRBJ2-7; 10 bases align to TRBD2. Trimming removed 1 base from V and 6 bases from J; junction bases left unmatched: 9. CDR1 and CDR2 from the germline V gene are SGHTA and FQGNSA. The CDR3 covers 16 residues. The chain's CDR3 is CASSLGLAGAQGEQYV. The CDR3 DNA follows: TGTGCCAGCAGCTTAGGGCTAGCGGGGGCTCAAGGCGAGCAGTACGTC.

The rearrangement joins TRBV7-3 to TRBJ2-3; D perhaps matches TRBD1 (6 bases). In germline, CDR1 is SGHTA, CDR2 FQGTGA. The CDR3 runs 14 residues. The V end was cut by 4 bases, the J end by 6 bases, with 14 bases between. CDR3 residues: CASSSTGLRDTQYF. The CDR3 region has the DNA TGTGCCAGCAGCTCTACAGGGTTGCGGGATACGCAGTATTTT.

The gene calls are TRBV20-1 and TRBJ2-7; no firm D call. This CDR3 is 11 amino acids long. Trimming left V 1 base short and J 6 bases short, with 7 bases between. Germline V gives CDR1 DFQATT, CDR2 SNEGSKA (reference sequence). The CDR3 loop reads CSARGFGEQYF. The CDR3 DNA reads as TGCAGTGCTAGAGGTTTCGGCGAGCAGTACTTC.

This clone was detected only a few times. The chain has TRBV13 and TRBJ1-4; D is uncertain. Trimming took 0 bases from V and 1 from J, leaving 9 bases between them. Germline V gene data show CDR1 as PRHDT and CDR2 as FYEKMQ (reference sequence). The CDR3 is 16 residues long. CDR3 DNA sequence: TGTGCCAGCAGCTTAGGGGGGTTAAGAACTAATGAAAAACTGTTTTTT. It codes for CASSLGGLRTNEKLFF.

This chain connects TRBV13 to TRBJ2-3; TRBD2 matches at 12 bases. The germline V gene has CDR1 PRHDT and CDR2 FYEKMQ (reference sequence). The CDR3 loop spans 18 amino acids. V lost 5 bases, J lost 2 bases, and 11 bases stayed unmatched. CDR3 bases: TGTGCCAGCAGCCCTCGGACTAGCGGGGACTACCTCACAGATACGCAGTATTTT. It specifies CASSPRTSGDYLTDTQYF.

The chain joins TRBV4-2 to TRBJ1-5; 7 bases are a match to TRBD1. CDR1 and CDR2 (germline): LGHNA, YNFKEQ. The V and J ends lost 4 bases and 6 bases, in that order; junction bases with no gene match: 6. This CDR3 is 14 amino acids long. The CDR3: CASSPGQVGQPQHF. For the CDR3, the DNA is TGTGCCAGCAGCCCCGGACAGGTAGGTCAGCCCCAGCATTTT.

The genes are TRBV4-2 and TRBJ2-3, with 8 bases fitting TRBD2. Germline CDR1 reads LGHNA; CDR2 reads YNFKEQ. V gave up 4 bases and J gave up 2 bases; unmatched junction bases: 8. The CDR3 has 16 residues. As DNA, the CDR3 is TGTGCCAGCAGCCCTGCAACTAGCGGCCCCACAGATACGCAGTATTTT. Amino acid sequence: CASSPATSGPTDTQYF.